Detailed here is one T cell receptor (beta chain). What it recognizes is unknown. V dropped 4 bases and J dropped 0 bases, with 7 bases sitting between them. The CDR3 is 13 residues long. Germline loops: CDR1 SGHNT, CDR2 YYREEE (reference sequence). Time point: week 35, safety follow-up. Topical imiquimod accompanied each vaccine dose, which consisted of 300 ug of mutant IDH1 20-mer peptide. Every donor had a new WHO grade 3 or 4 astrocytoma that was IDH1-mutant, with loss of nuclear ATRX. Profiling relied on immunoSEQ multiplex PCR, and the TCRdb table lists in-frame clones only, not all of them. The sample has about 29,000 clones, over 60% seen once. The data originate from a study of a mutant IDH1 vaccine in newly diagnosed glioma. Background on the study: Week 35 was assigned to visit V12, and week 47 was assigned to visit V13.

Regarding the study as a whole: The study observed vaccine-induced immune responses in 90% to 95% of patients.

Here the sequenced sample was PBMCs, taken from a glioma patient whose treatment included an IDH1 peptide vaccine. This clonotype originated in a man between 50 and 59 years old with glioma. The V call is TRBV5-4, the J call TRBJ2-5; no clear D. The CDR3 DNA reads TGTGCCAGCAGCCGAACCAACCAAGAGACCCAGTACTTC. Its translation: CASSRTNQETQYF.